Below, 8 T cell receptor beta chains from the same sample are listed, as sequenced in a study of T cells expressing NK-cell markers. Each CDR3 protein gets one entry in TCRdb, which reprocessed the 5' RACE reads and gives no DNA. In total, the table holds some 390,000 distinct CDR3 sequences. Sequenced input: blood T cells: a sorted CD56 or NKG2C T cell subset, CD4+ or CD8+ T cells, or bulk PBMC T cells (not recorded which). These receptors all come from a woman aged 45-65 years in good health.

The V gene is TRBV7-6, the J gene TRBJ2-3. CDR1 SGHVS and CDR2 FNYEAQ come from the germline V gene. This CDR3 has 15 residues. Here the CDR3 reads CASSLVGARPDTQYF.

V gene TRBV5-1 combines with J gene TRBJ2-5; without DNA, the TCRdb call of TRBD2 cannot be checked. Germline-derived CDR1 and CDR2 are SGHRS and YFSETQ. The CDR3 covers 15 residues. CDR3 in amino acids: CASSLPFRTQETQYF.

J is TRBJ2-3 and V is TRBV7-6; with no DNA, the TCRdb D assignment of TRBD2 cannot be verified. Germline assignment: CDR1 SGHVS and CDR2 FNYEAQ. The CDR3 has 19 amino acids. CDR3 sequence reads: CASSSLRDSGATSTDTQYF.

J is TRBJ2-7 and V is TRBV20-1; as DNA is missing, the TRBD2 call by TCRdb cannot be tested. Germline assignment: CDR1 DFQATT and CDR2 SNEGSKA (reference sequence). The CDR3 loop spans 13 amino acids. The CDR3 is CSARDYVRDEQYF.

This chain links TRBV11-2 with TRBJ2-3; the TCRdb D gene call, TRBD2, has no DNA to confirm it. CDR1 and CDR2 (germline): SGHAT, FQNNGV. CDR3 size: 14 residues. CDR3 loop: CASSWSGTRHSQYF.

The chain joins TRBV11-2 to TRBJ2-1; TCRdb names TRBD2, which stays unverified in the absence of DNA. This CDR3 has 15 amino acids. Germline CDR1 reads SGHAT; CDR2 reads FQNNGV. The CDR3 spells CASSPRGGPVYEQFF.

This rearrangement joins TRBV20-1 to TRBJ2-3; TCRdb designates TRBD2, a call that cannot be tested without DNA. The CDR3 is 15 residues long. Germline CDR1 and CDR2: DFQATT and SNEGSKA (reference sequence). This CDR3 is CSARDYGLSTDTQYF.

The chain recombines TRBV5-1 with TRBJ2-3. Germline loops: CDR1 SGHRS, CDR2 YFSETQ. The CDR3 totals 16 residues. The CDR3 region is CASSLDQMERTDTQYF.